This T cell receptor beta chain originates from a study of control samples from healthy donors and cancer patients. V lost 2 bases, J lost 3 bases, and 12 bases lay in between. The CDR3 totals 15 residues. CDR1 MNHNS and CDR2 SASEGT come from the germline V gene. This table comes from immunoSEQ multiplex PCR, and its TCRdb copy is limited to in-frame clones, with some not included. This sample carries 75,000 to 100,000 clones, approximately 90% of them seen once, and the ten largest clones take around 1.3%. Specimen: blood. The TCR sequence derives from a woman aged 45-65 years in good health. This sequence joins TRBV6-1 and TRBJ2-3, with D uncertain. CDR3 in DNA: TGTGCCAGCAGTGAAATTGGGGTATCAACAGATACGCAGTATTTT. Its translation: CASSEIGVSTDTQYF.